The 19 T cell receptor beta chains in this list originate from one sample, sequenced in a study of persistence of HIV-infected CD4 T cells. These receptors' antigens are unknown. Sequencing used immunoSEQ version 4 in survey mode. This table comes from immunoSEQ multiplex PCR, and its TCRdb copy is limited to in-frame clones, with some not included. The sample yields 40,000 to 55,000 clones, around 90% seen once. Cells were stimulated nonspecifically with anti-CD3/anti-CD28 magnetic beads. Sorting selected CD4+ T cells upregulating both CD40 ligand and CD69. The starting material was CD4+ T cells sorted from PBMCs after approximately 20-hour stimulation, obtained from a patient who received antiretroviral therapy. The receptor source for this set is an adult woman with HIV who was CMV-seropositive.

V is TRBV18 and J is TRBJ2-1; 9 bases line up with TRBD1. CDR3 length: 15 amino acids. The germline V gene encodes CDR1 KGHSH and CDR2 LQKENI. With V trimmed by 3 bases and J by 4 bases, 4 bases remained unmatched. CDR3 residues: CASSPGTGQYNEQFF. In nucleotides, the CDR3 is TGTGCCAGCTCACCGGGGACAGGGCAGTACAATGAGCAGTTCTTC.

The chain employs TRBV28 and TRBJ2-7; 12 bases fit TRBD2. V trimming: 5 bases; J trimming: 7 bases; junction bases outside the gene matches: 6. The CDR3 totals 14 residues. Germline CDR1 MDHEN, CDR2 SYDVKM. CDR3 sequence reads: CASSLAGGPREQYF. The CDR3 bases are TGTGCCAGCAGTCTAGCGGGAGGGCCTAGGGAGCAGTACTTC.

The chain carries TRBV6-2 or TRBV6-3 and TRBJ1-5; no reliable D call. This CDR3 is 16 amino acids long. Per the germline V gene, CDR1 is MNHEY and CDR2 is SVGEGT. V was trimmed by 0 bases and J by 1 base, leaving 10 bases between them. CDR3 region: CASSYSPPGSNQPQHF. CDR3 coding DNA: TGTGCCAGCAGTTACTCGCCGCCCGGGAGCAATCAGCCCCAGCATTTT.

The chain uses TRBV6-6 and TRBJ2-5; D is possibly TRBD1 (6 bases). Germline V gene lookup returns CDR1 MNHNY and CDR2 SVGAGI (reference sequence). V was pared by 2 bases and J by 2 bases, with 15 bases between. This CDR3 is built from 16 residues. In DNA form, the CDR3 reads TGTGCCAGCAGTTACATCGGGACACTTTTACAAGAGACCCAGTACTTC. It encodes CASSYIGTLLQETQYF.

The genes are TRBV6-5 and TRBJ1-2; D gene unclear. V lost 6 bases and J lost 14, with 16 bases in between. The CDR3 is 11 residues long. Germline V CDR1 and CDR2: MNHEY, SVGAGI. The CDR3 sequence is CASSPWAPKTF. For the CDR3, the DNA is TGTGCCAGCAGCCCCTGGGCACCTAAGACCTTC.

The chain has TRBV7-2 and TRBJ1-2; TRBD1 matches 8 bases. V dropped 7 bases and J dropped 0; count of bases not matched to a gene: 7. The germline V gene encodes CDR1 SGHTA and CDR2 FQGNSA. The CDR3 has 15 residues. CDR3 nucleotides: TGTGCCAGCATCCGGACAGGGAGCGCTAACTATGGCTACACCTTC. It translates to CASIRTGSANYGYTF. The variable domain in full, with the rest retrieved from reference TRBV7-2 and TRBJ1-2, is GAGVSQSPSNKVTEKGKDVELRCDPISGHTALYWYRQSLGQGLEFLIYFQGNSAPDKSGLPSDRFSAERTGGSVSTLTIQRTQQEDSAVYLCASIRTGSANYGYTFGSGTRLTVV.

The gene calls are TRBV25-1 and TRBJ1-3, with D possibly TRBD1 on 5 matching bases. V lost 8 bases and J 4 bases, leaving 15 bases between the germline ends. CDR3 length equals 14 residues. Germline-derived CDR1 and CDR2 are MGHDK and SYGVNS. The DNA of the CDR3 is TGTGCCAGCCAAACCCAGGGTCCAGGAAACACCATATATTTT. Protein: CASQTQGPGNTIYF.

V is TRBV23-1 and J is TRBJ1-2; 7 bases map to TRBD1. TRBV23-1 is assigned to the ORF class and has an uncertain function. This CDR3 is 14 amino acids long. Trimming cost V 4 bases and J 6 bases; bases outside gene matches: 8. CDR3 bases: TGCGCCAGCAGTCTTAGACAGGGAGGGCATGGCTACACCTTC. This gives the protein CASSLRQGGHGYTF.

The J gene is TRBJ2-1, the V gene TRBV2, with a weak D call TRBD1 (6 bases). The V and J ends lost 7 bases and 6 bases respectively, with 13 bases between them. Germline loops: CDR1 SNHLY, CDR2 FYNNEI. There are 13 residues in the CDR3. CDR3 DNA: TGTGCCAGCAAAGAACAGGGTAGCAATGAGCAGTTCTTC. This codes for CASKEQGSNEQFF.

The rearrangement links TRBV6-2 or TRBV6-3 to TRBJ2-7; D is uncertain. This CDR3 has 15 amino acids. Germline V lookup: CDR1 MNHEY, CDR2 SVGEGT. V was shortened by 2 bases and J by 0 bases, with 11 bases between the two germline ends. CDR3 residues: CASSYSSTGSYEQYF. For the CDR3, the DNA is TGTGCCAGCAGTTACAGCTCTACCGGCTCCTACGAGCAGTACTTC.

The chain recombines TRBV6-4 with TRBJ2-1; 13 nucleotides line up with TRBD2. CDR1 and CDR2 (germline): MRHNA, SNTAGT. This CDR3 comprises 16 residues. Germline trimming cut 4 bases from V and 3 bases from J; bases unmatched to any gene: 3. CDR3 in DNA: TGTGCCAGCAGTGTAAGACTAGCGGGGGGCTACAATGAGCAGTTCTTC. Its protein is CASSVRLAGGYNEQFF.

The rearrangement joins TRBV6-5 to TRBJ2-7; TRBD1 matches 7 bases. The V and J ends lost 8 bases and 3 bases, in that order; junction bases with no gene match: 7. The CDR3 contains 13 residues. Germline loops: CDR1 MNHEY, CDR2 SVGAGI. As DNA, the CDR3 is TGTGCCAGCTTACCGGGACAGTTCTACGAGCAGTACTTC. Protein product: CASLPGQFYEQYF.

The chain combines TRBV2 with TRBJ1-5; 9 nucleotides match TRBD1. The ends lost 4 bases at V and 0 bases at J; junction bases unmatched: 4. The length of the CDR3 is 16 residues. Germline V lookup: CDR1 SNHLY, CDR2 FYNNEI. Here the CDR3 DNA reads TGTGCCAGCAGTGTAGGACAGGGGTATAGCAATCAGCCCCAGCATTTT. Its protein product is CASSVGQGYSNQPQHF. The variable domain in full, with the rest retrieved from reference TRBV2 and TRBJ1-5, is EPEVTQTPSHQVTQMGQEVILRCVPISNHLYFYWYRQILGQKVEFLVSFYNNEISEKSEIFDDQFSVERPDGSNFTLKIRSTKLEDSAMYFCASSVGQGYSNQPQHFGDGTRLSIL.

V is TRBV27 and J is TRBJ2-5; the D is unclear. Trimming pared 8 bases from V and 4 bases from J, leaving 8 bases between. The CDR3 spans 11 residues. Germline CDR1 reads MNHEY; CDR2 reads SMNVEV (reference sequence). The CDR3 reads CASHTGETQYF. In nucleotides, the CDR3 is TGTGCCAGCCATACGGGAGAGACCCAGTACTTC.

This chain connects TRBV11-1 to TRBJ2-5, with D maybe TRBD2 (5 bases). This CDR3 is 13 amino acids long. Germline V CDR1 and CDR2: SGHAT, FQDESV (reference sequence). V was clipped by 4 bases and J by 7 bases, with 13 bases between them. The CDR3 DNA reads as TGTGCCAGCAGCTCTCGGATAGAGGGGACCCAGTACTTC. Its translation: CASSSRIEGTQYF.

V is TRBV11-3 and J is TRBJ1-3; TRBD1 aligns across 11 bases. The CDR3 runs 18 residues. Losses at the gene ends were 3 bases for V and 0 bases for J; bases not matched to a gene: 7. From germline, CDR1 is SGHNT and CDR2 YENEEA. The CDR3 coding sequence is TGTGCCAGCAGCTTCCGGGACAGGGGGTCCCTCTCTGGAAACACCATATATTTT. This translates into CASSFRDRGSLSGNTIYF. Variable domain in full (rest from reference TRBV11-3 and TRBJ1-3): EAGVVQSPRYKIIEKKQPVAFWCNPISGHNTLYWYLQNLGQGPELLIRYENEEAVDDSQLPKDRFSAERLKGVDSTLKIQPAELGDSAVYLCASSFRDRGSLSGNTIYFGEGSWLTVV.

The chain combines TRBV7-8 with TRBJ2-2, with 7 bases that match TRBD2. Germline V lookup: CDR1 SGHVS, CDR2 FQNEAQ. The CDR3 extends over 19 amino acids. Trimming removed 6 bases from V and 7 bases from J; junction bases left unmatched: 23. The CDR3 DNA reads as TGTGCCAGCAGATCCGGGACCGGACTTCTCCTTGGGGGGGGCGGGGAGCTGTTTTTT. Protein product: CASRSGTGLLLGGGGELFF.

The CDR3 loop is CATAGGGRNQPQHF. DNA for the CDR3: TGTGCCACCGCGGGGGGTGGGAGGAATCAGCCCCAGCATTTT. The chain employs TRBV28 and TRBJ1-5; D may be TRBD1 (5 bases). This CDR3 comprises 14 residues. Per the germline V gene, CDR1 is MDHEN and CDR2 is SYDVKM. The V end lost 10 bases, the J end lost 4 bases, and 17 bases lay between the germline ends. The entire variable domain, with the rest obtained from reference TRBV28 and TRBJ1-5, is as follows: DVKVTQSSRYLVKRTGEKVFLECVQDMDHENMFWYRQDPGLGLRLIYFSYDVKMKEKGDIPEGYSVSREKKERFSLILESASTNQTSMYLCATAGGGRNQPQHFGDGTRLSIL.

The chain carries TRBV10-3 and TRBJ2-3; 8 nucleotides align to TRBD2. Germline V CDR1 and CDR2: ENHRY, SYGVKD. The trim removed 2 bases at V and 2 bases at J, leaving 3 bases unmatched. The CDR3 contains 15 residues. The CDR3 sequence is CAISETSGNTDTQYF. In nucleotides, the CDR3 is TGTGCCATCAGTGAGACTAGCGGAAACACAGATACGCAGTATTTT.